The 3 T cell receptor beta chains in this list originate from one sample, sequenced in a study of technical replicates of blood from a few donors. Here immunoSEQ multiplex PCR was the method, and the copy in TCRdb shows in-frame clones only, minus some. The table lists tens of thousands of clones, 90% to 98% of them singletons. Sequencing input: T cells isolated from PBMCs. Source of these receptors: a human donor in good health.

V and J are TRBV4-2 and TRBJ2-7; tentatively, D is TRBD2 (6 bases). V was cut by 4 bases and J by 0 bases, with 13 bases left in between. Germline V lookup: CDR1 LGHNA, CDR2 YNFKEQ. CDR3 length: 15 amino acids. The CDR3 nucleotides are TGTGCCAGCAGCCGTACGGGGGATAGCTCCTACGAGCAGTACTTC. This translates into CASSRTGDSSYEQYF.

The chain combines TRBV20-1 with TRBJ2-5; D is unresolved. The CDR3 has 11 amino acids. CDR1 is DFQATT, CDR2 SNEGSKA, per germline (reference sequence). V lost 4 bases to trimming and J lost 4 bases, with 7 bases between them. In nucleotides, the CDR3 is TGCAGTGCTACGGTGCCAGAGACCCAGTACTTC. It is translated as CSATVPETQYF.

V gene TRBV9 combines with J gene TRBJ2-1, with a possible D match to TRBD2 (6 bases). Trimming left V 5 bases short and J 7 bases short, with 13 bases between. Germline values: CDR1 SGDLS, CDR2 YYNGEE. The CDR3 runs 13 residues. This CDR3 is CASSFSGGNEQFF. The CDR3 coding sequence is TGTGCCAGCAGTTTTTCTGGGGGGAATGAGCAGTTCTTC.